This is a list of T cell receptor beta chains from one sample in a study of blood T cell repertoires in COVID-19. TCRdb's table, derived via immunoSEQ multiplex PCR, lists solely in-frame clones and lacks some. The table lists tens of thousands of clones, roughly 83% of them singletons, with over 9.5% in the top ten. The sample comprised peripheral blood. These receptors originate from a human donor in a cohort sampled during active COVID-19. Each CDR3 is given with its conserved first and last residue. D genes are given only for firm matches. For some rows the clone size is stated as once, few or many, or as a class when expanded; others skip it.

>TRBJ2-1|TRBV5-1|TRBD2|13|-
CASSSGTTNEQFF
TGCGCCAGCAGCTCCGGGACTACCAATGAGCAGTTCTTC
>TRBJ2-1|TRBV6-5|TRBD2|15|-
CASRDSGGGYNEQFF
TGTGCCAGCAGAGATAGCGGGGGGGGTTACAATGAGCAGTTCTTC
>TRBJ1-4|TRBV5-6|TRBD1|18|-
CASSLLSTGGTGNEKLFF
TGTGCCAGCAGCTTGCTATCCACAGGGGGCACGGGTAATGAAAAACTGTTTTTT
>TRBJ2-7|TRBV3-1/TRBV3-2|-|14|-
CASSQYTGNYEQYF
TGTGCCAGCAGCCAATATACAGGCAACTACGAGCAGTACTTC
>TRBJ1-1|TRBV11-2|-|13|few
CASSLDRDVEAFF
TGTGCCAGCAGCTTAGACAGGGATGTTGAAGCTTTCTTT
>TRBJ2-2|TRBV7-6|-|14|-
CASSSVGGHGELFF
TGTGCCAGCAGCTCCGTCGGGGGGCACGGGGAGCTGTTTTTT
>TRBJ1-2|TRBV4-1|-|15|-
CASSQGWGVLYGYTF
TGCGCCAGCAGCCAAGGGTGGGGGGTGCTCTATGGCTACACCTTC
>TRBJ2-1|TRBV2|-|15|-
CASSGGPSSYNEQFF
TGTGCCAGCAGTGGAGGGCCAAGCTCCTACAATGAGCAGTTCTTC
>TRBJ2-7|TRBV28|TRBD1|13|-
CASSPGQSHEQYF
TGTGCCAGCAGCCCGGGACAGAGCCACGAGCAGTACTTC
>TRBJ2-3|TRBV6-2/TRBV6-3|TRBD2|16|-
CASSDPRGGGTDTQYF
TGTGCCAGCAGCGACCCGCGGGGGGGCGGCACAGATACGCAGTATTTT